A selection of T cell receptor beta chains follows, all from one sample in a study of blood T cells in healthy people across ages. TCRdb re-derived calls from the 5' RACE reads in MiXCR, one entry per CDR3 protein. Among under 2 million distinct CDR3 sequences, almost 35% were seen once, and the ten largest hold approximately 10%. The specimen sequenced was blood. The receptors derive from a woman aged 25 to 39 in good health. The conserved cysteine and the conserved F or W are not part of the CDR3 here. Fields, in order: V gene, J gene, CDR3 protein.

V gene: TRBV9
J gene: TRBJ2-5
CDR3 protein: ASSVSTGTGQETQY

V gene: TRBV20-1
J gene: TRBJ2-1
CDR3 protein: SARDFRDGWENEQF

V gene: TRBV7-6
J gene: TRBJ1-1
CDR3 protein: ASSQDRDGEAF

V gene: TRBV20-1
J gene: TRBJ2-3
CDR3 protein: SAKDRHLGGDTQY

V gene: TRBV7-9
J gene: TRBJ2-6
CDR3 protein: ASSLAVGSSGANVLT

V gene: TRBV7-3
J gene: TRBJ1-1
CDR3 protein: ASSSYTDTEAF

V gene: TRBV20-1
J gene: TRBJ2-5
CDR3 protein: SANTGTSGRKETQY

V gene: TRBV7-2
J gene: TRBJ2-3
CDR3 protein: ASGNGASGKDTQY

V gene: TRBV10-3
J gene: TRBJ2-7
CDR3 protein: AISVGQGSYEQY

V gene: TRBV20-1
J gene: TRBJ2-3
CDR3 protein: SARRLSTDTQY

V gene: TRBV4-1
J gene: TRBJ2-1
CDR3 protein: ASSQVEGDSEQF

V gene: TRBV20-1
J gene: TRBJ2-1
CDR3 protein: SDTMSSYNEQF

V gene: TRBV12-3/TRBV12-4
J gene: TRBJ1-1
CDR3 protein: ASSGMTVYTEAF

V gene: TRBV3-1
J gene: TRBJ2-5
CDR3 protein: ASSQDWSAGQGTQY

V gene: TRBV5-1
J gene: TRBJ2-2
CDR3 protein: ASQIGGTIRNTGELF

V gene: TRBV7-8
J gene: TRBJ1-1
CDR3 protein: ASSTDRGLSAF

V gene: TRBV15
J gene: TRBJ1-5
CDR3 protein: ATSIGRDDQPQH

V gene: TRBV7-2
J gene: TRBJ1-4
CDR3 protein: ASSLGQEFYQTNEKLF